The entry below describes one TCR beta chain. Its cognate antigen is unknown. The sample belongs to a study of cytomegalovirus exposure and HLA in healthy donors. Whole-study findings and limits: Later work found that TCR association rates differed between HLA loci; DRB1 had the most and HLA-C the fewest. CMV serostatus was the only recorded immune exposure for donors. Presence/absence analysis assumed near-uniform sequencing depth across donors. Certain sequence variants were highly shared and formed a cluster, and this cluster was likely a sequencing artifact.

The PCR had 60 Vbeta and 13 Jbeta primers. Assay: immunoSEQ multiplex PCR; the TCRdb copy retains only in-frame clones and omits some. This specimen shows some 76,000 clones; the ten leading clones hold 2.4%. The length of the CDR3 is 13 residues. Trimming removed 3 bases at V and 4 bases at J, with 8 bases between. Germline V gene data show CDR1 as KGHSH and CDR2 as LQKENI. The chain joins TRBV18 to TRBJ2-3; tentative D call: TRBD2 (5 bases). The sample consisted of PBMCs. The sequence derives from a female donor in good health and CMV-seropositive. CDR3 nucleotides: TGTGCCAGCTCACCCGTACTAGCAGATACGCAGTATTTT. The encoded protein is CASSPVLADTQYF.